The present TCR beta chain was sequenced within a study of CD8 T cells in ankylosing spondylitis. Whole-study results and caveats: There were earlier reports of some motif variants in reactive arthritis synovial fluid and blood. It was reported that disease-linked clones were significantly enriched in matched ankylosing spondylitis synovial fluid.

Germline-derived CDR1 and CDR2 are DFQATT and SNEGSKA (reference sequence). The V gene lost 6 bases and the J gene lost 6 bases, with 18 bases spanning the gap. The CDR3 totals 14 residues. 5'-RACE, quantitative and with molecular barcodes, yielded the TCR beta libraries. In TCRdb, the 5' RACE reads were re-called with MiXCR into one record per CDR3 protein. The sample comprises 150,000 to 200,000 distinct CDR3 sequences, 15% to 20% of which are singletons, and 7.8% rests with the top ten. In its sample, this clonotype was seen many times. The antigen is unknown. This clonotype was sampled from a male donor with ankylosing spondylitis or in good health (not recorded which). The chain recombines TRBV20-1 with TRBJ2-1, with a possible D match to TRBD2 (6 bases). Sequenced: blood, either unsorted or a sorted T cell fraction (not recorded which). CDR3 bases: TGCAGTGCCGAGAGGAGGGTCCAAGGCAATGAGCAGTTCTTC. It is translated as CSAERRVQGNEQFF.